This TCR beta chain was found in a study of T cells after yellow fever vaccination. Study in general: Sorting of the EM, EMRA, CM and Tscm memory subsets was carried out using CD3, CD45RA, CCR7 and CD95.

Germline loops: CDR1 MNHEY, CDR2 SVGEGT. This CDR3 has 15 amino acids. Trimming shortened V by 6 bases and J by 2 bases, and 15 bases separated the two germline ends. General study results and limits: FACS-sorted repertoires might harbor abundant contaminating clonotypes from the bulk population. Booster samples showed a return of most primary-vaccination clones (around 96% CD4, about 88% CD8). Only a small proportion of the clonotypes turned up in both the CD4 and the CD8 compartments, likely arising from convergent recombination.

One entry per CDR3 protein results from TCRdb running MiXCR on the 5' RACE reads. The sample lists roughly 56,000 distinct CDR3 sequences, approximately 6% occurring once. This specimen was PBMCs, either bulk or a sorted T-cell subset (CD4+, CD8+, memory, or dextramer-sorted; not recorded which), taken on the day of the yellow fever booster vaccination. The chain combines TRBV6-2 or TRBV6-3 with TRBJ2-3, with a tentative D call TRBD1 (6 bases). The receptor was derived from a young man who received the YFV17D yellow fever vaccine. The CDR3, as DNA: TGTGCCAGCAGCATCAGGGGCCCTAACACAGATACGCAGTATTTT. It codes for CASSIRGPNTDTQYF.